This T cell receptor (beta chain) is from a study of shared clonotypes between healthy human individuals. Across the whole study: Researchers assigned three CD4 naive, three CD4 memory, two CD8 naive and one CD8 memory plate to each donor.

Data came from immunoSEQ multiplex PCR; TCRdb stores just in-frame clones and leaves some out. The sample includes fewer than 1 million clones, about 97% of them seen just once. Study-level findings and limits: It was the non-shared clonotypes that had lower generation probabilities than clonotypes shared by all four donors.

Germline assignment: CDR1 SGDLS and CDR2 YYNGEE. Germline trimming cut 0 bases from V and 4 bases from J; bases unmatched to any gene: 7. This CDR3 is 19 amino acids long. This clone was picked up one time. The antigen is undetermined. Terminally differentiated effector memory CD45RA+ cells were left out of the naive CD8 fraction, which was CD45RO-negative and positively selected for CCR7. Healthy HIV-negative adults without recent acute infections or vaccinations served as donors. The V gene is TRBV9, the J gene TRBJ2-2; 15 nucleotides align to TRBD2. The TCR comes from a man aged 30 to 45 in good health. Sequencing was carried out using naive CD8+ T cells sorted from blood. CDR3 DNA: TGTGCCAGCAGCGTAGGAGGACTAGCGGGAGGGCCAAGCACCGGGGAGCTGTTTTTT. Translation: CASSVGGLAGGPSTGELFF.